Detailed here is one T cell receptor beta chain. This sample is drawn from a study of blood T cell repertoires in COVID-19. Background on the study: Both acute and convalescent COVID-19 samples were obtained from the United States, Italy and Spain. T cells, B-cell-depleted T cells, or PBMCs provided the cDNA or gDNA that served as material.

Under the authors' procedure: Reference gene primer amplification yielded estimated nucleated cell counts. This table comes from immunoSEQ multiplex PCR, and its TCRdb copy is limited to in-frame clones, with some not included. That table gives V, J and clone size, and the DNA gave D and trimming. The table records 95,000 to 110,000 clones, about 91% of them present only once. CDR3 length equals 16 residues. Trimming cost V 5 bases and J 5 bases; bases outside gene matches: 6. Germline loops: CDR1 MNHEY, CDR2 SMNVEV (reference sequence). Input material: peripheral blood. V and J are TRBV27 and TRBJ2-1; 13 bases map to TRBD2. This sequence was found in a human donor in a cohort sampled during active COVID-19. CDR3 protein: CASSIGLAGVNNEQFF. CDR3 DNA sequence: TGTGCCAGCAGTATAGGACTAGCGGGAGTGAACAATGAGCAGTTCTTC.